This T cell receptor (beta chain) appears in the sequencing data of a study of blood T cell repertoires in COVID-19. Study details: Acute-phase and convalescent COVID-19 samples originated in the United States, Italy and Spain. T cells, B-cell-depleted T cells, or PBMCs provided the cDNA or gDNA that served as material.

Cohorts were assigned according to the clinical history that participants reported. Original analysis: Amplifying reference gene primers gave estimates of nucleated cell counts. Produced via immunoSEQ multiplex PCR; TCRdb's table is partial and in-frame only. V, J and clone size derive from that table, while D and trimming were established from the DNA sequence. The sample contains some 330,000 clones, less than 90% of which appear only once. The germline V gene has CDR1 PRHDT and CDR2 FYEKMQ (reference sequence). The V gene lost 5 bases and the J gene lost 8 bases, with 13 bases spanning the gap. The CDR3 is 13 amino acids.

The sequencing input was PBMCs or T cells enriched from blood (not recorded which). This sequence originates from a woman aged 45-59 years who had recovered from COVID-19. The chain uses TRBV13 and TRBJ2-1, with a weak D call TRBD1 (5 bases). This CDR3 reads CASSLTPQDEQFF. CDR3 coding DNA: TGTGCCAGCAGCCTAACCCCACAGGATGAGCAGTTCTTC.